This passage covers 19 T cell receptor beta chains from one sample sequenced in a study of shared clonotypes between healthy human individuals. The data were produced by immunoSEQ multiplex PCR, yet TCRdb's version contains in-frame clones alone and is incomplete. This table has about 1.1 million clones, approximately 75% appearing once. The sample comprised memory CD4+ T cells from PBMCs. As to subset: CD45RA-negative fraction. The receptors here all came from a man in his late teens or twenties in good health. Some clones in this sample may be carry-over from other donors' samples.

This chain uses TRBV30 with TRBJ2-7; TRBD1 matches at 8 bases. CDR1 is GTSNPN, CDR2 SVGIG, per germline (reference sequence). The V gene end was trimmed by 2 bases and the J gene end by 7 bases; junction bases not matched to a gene: 4. This CDR3 region has 12 residues. The CDR3 here is CAWSSTGVEQYF. CDR3 nucleotides: TGTGCCTGGAGTTCGACAGGGGTTGAGCAGTACTTC.

V usage is TRBV5-1 and J usage is TRBJ2-7, with 8 positions matching TRBD2. Per the germline V gene, CDR1 is SGHRS and CDR2 is YFSETQ. This CDR3 spans 15 amino acids. V shed 4 bases and J 5 bases; nucleotides not matched to a gene: 11. CDR3 coding DNA: TGCGCCAGCAGCCCGACCGGGACTAGTCGGGACGAGCAGTACTTC. Amino acids: CASSPTGTSRDEQYF.

The chain joins TRBV5-1 to TRBJ1-4, with 8 bases aligning to TRBD1. Germline CDR1 SGHRS, CDR2 YFSETQ. V trimming: 0 bases; J trimming: 7 bases; junction bases outside the gene matches: 2. The CDR3 is 14 residues long. The CDR3: CASSLVGQGEKLFF. As DNA, the CDR3 is TGCGCCAGCAGCTTGGTAGGACAGGGTGAAAAACTGTTTTTT.

The gene calls are TRBV28 and TRBJ1-5; TRBD1 is a possible D gene (6 bases). Germline V gene data show CDR1 as MDHEN and CDR2 as SYDVKM. The ends were cut back, 5 bases at V and 2 bases at J, with 22 bases in the middle. This CDR3 has 18 residues. The CDR3 DNA follows: TGTGCCAGCAGTCAGGACAGACGGAGGGTAGGTGGCAATCAGCCCCAGCATTTT. The encoded protein is CASSQDRRRVGGNQPQHF.

With regard to this clone: In the same sample, other DNA sequences code for this CDR3. The gene calls are TRBV9 and TRBJ2-1, with D possibly matching TRBD1 (5 bases). V was cut by 4 bases and J by 4 bases, with 9 bases left in between. The CDR3 is 13 residues long. Per the germline V gene, CDR1 is SGDLS and CDR2 is YYNGEE. CDR3 amino acids: CASSPRQYNEQFF. The CDR3 DNA is TGTGCCAGCAGCCCCAGACAGTACAATGAGCAGTTCTTC.

The sample holds a few counts of this clone. The chain joins TRBV11-3 to TRBJ1-1; D remains ambiguous. Germline-derived CDR1 and CDR2 are SGHNT and YENEEA. The CDR3 loop spans 13 amino acids. V gave up 5 bases and J gave up 2 bases, with 9 bases separating them. This CDR3 reads CASSTQTNTEAFF. CDR3 DNA sequence: TGTGCCAGCAGCACCCAGACAAACACTGAAGCTTTCTTT.

The genes are TRBV27 and TRBJ1-4; 9 bases match TRBD1. J gave up 7 bases and V 5 bases, and 5 bases lay outside the gene matches. This CDR3 has 14 residues. Germline CDR1 MNHEY, CDR2 SMNVEV (reference sequence). CDR3 in amino acids: CASSPTGGVEKLFF. DNA for the CDR3: TGTGCCAGCAGTCCGACAGGGGGGGTTGAAAAACTGTTTTTT.

The chain couples TRBV11-1 to TRBJ2-3, with TRBD2 as a possible D gene (6 bases). Germline assignment: CDR1 SGHAT and CDR2 FQDESV (reference sequence). Trimming cost V 2 bases and J 5 bases, with 11 bases left between them. There are 14 residues in the CDR3. The chain's CDR3 is CASSLPGVQDTQYF. The CDR3 DNA sequence: TGTGCCAGCAGCTTACCGGGAGTACAAGATACGCAGTATTTT.

The J gene is TRBJ1-2, the V gene TRBV19; D uncertain. The CDR3 has 12 amino acids. Trimming took 10 bases from V and 4 from J, leaving 13 bases between them. Germline CDR1 and CDR2: LNHDA and SQIVND (reference sequence). The CDR3 DNA follows: TGTGCCACCACGGAGGGAGGCTATGGCTACACCTTC. This encodes CATTEGGYGYTF.

This clone was recorded a few times. This sequence joins TRBV29-1 and TRBJ1-1; TRBD1 is a possible D gene (6 bases). Germline CDR1 reads SQVTM; CDR2 reads ANQGSEA. CDR3 length: 13 residues. The CDR3 region is CSWGANMNTEAFF. The CDR3 DNA follows: TGCAGTTGGGGGGCAAACATGAACACTGAAGCTTTCTTT. Full variable domain (rest looked up from reference TRBV29-1 and TRBJ1-1): SAVISQKPSRDICQRGTSLTIQCQVDSQVTMMFWYRQQPGQSLTLIATANQGSEATYESGFVIDKFPISRPNLTFSTLTVSNMSPEDSSIYLCSWGANMNTEAFFGQGTRLTVV.

V is TRBV28 and J is TRBJ1-2; possible D gene TRBD1, 5 bases. The CDR3 contains 15 residues. Germline CDR1 and CDR2: MDHEN and SYDVKM. V gave up 5 bases and J gave up 5 bases, with 18 bases separating them. The CDR3 here is CASSQQPGTPYGYTF. As DNA, the CDR3 is TGTGCCAGCAGTCAACAACCAGGGACCCCTTATGGCTACACCTTC.

The chain recombines TRBV6-1 with TRBJ2-5; 9 bases are a match to TRBD2. V trimming: 7 bases; J trimming: 3 bases; junction bases outside the gene matches: 6. The CDR3 totals 14 residues. The germline CDR1 and CDR2 sequences are MNHNS and SASEGT. CDR3 sequence (DNA): TGTGCCAGCAAGAGGGCGGGAGGGGAAGAGACCCAGTACTTC. It encodes CASKRAGGEETQYF.

The CDR3 DNA sequence: TGTGCCAGCAGCTCCCGAGTCGAGGGGGAGACCCAGTACTTC. It encodes CASSSRVEGETQYF. The chain carries TRBV5-4 and TRBJ2-5; perhaps D is TRBD1 or TRBD2 (5 bases each). V was shortened by 3 bases and J by 5 bases, with 14 bases between the two germline ends. Germline V CDR1 and CDR2: SGHNT, YYREEE (reference sequence). The CDR3 runs to 14 residues.

The V gene is TRBV27, the J gene TRBJ2-7; TRBD1 might be the D (5 bases). Germline CDR1 reads MNHEY; CDR2 reads SMNVEV (reference sequence). V was clipped by 10 bases and J by 0 bases, with 10 bases between them. The CDR3 is made up of 12 amino acids. CDR3 nucleotide sequence: TGTGCCACTGCGGACAACTCCTACGAGCAGTACTTC. Translating it yields CATADNSYEQYF.

This clone has more than one count but fewer than ten. The chain recombines TRBV11-2 with TRBJ2-5; 8 bases are shared with TRBD2. The CDR3 is 14 amino acids. From germline, CDR1 is SGHAT and CDR2 FQNNGV. V gave up 4 bases and J gave up 4 bases; unmatched junction bases: 5. The CDR3 region has the DNA TGTGCCAGCAGCTACCCGGGAGGGCGAGAGACCCAGTACTTC. Translated: CASSYPGGRETQYF.

This clone was detected many times. CDR3 in amino acids: CASSLTLRAGVSEEQYF. CDR3 bases: TGTGCCAGCAGCTTAACGTTAAGAGCGGGAGTTTCTGAAGAGCAGTACTTC. V gene TRBV7-3 combines with J gene TRBJ2-7, with 8 nucleotides matching TRBD2. The CDR3 extends over 17 amino acids. Germline CDR1 reads SGHTA; CDR2 reads FQGTGA. Trimming removed 0 bases from V and 7 bases from J; junction bases left unmatched: 14.

Worth noting for this clone: The same CDR3 can be traced to other DNA sequences in this sample. As DNA, the CDR3 is TGTGCCACCAGCAGGGGACAGAGGAATCAGCCCCAGCATTTT. It translates to CATSRGQRNQPQHF. This chain links TRBV15 with TRBJ1-5, with 7 bases lining up with TRBD1. The V segment lost 3 bases and the J segment 4 bases; nucleotides outside the gene matches: 3. CDR1 is LNHNV and CDR2 is YYDKDF in the germline V gene (reference sequence). The CDR3 totals 14 residues.

The table lists this clone with a count of one. This chain uses TRBV5-4 with TRBJ2-7; TRBD1 aligns across 9 bases. Germline CDR1 is SGHNT and CDR2 is YYREEE (reference sequence). The CDR3 contains 17 residues. The junction had 17 bases not matched to a gene; V was cut back by 4 bases and J by 6 bases. CDR3 coding DNA: TGTGCCAGCAGCAAGGGGGGGCTACAGGGGGCGCTGGTCGAGCAGTACTTC. The encoded protein is CASSKGGLQGALVEQYF.

This chain uses TRBV9 with TRBJ1-2; 7 bases are shared with TRBD1. The J segment lost 3 bases and the V segment lost 5 bases, leaving 10 bases of the junction unmatched. The CDR3 has 15 amino acids. The germline V gene has CDR1 SGDLS and CDR2 YYNGEE. CDR3 sequence reads: CASSDRGRGDYGYTF. CDR3 nucleotide sequence: TGTGCCAGCAGTGATAGGGGGCGCGGGGACTATGGCTACACCTTC.